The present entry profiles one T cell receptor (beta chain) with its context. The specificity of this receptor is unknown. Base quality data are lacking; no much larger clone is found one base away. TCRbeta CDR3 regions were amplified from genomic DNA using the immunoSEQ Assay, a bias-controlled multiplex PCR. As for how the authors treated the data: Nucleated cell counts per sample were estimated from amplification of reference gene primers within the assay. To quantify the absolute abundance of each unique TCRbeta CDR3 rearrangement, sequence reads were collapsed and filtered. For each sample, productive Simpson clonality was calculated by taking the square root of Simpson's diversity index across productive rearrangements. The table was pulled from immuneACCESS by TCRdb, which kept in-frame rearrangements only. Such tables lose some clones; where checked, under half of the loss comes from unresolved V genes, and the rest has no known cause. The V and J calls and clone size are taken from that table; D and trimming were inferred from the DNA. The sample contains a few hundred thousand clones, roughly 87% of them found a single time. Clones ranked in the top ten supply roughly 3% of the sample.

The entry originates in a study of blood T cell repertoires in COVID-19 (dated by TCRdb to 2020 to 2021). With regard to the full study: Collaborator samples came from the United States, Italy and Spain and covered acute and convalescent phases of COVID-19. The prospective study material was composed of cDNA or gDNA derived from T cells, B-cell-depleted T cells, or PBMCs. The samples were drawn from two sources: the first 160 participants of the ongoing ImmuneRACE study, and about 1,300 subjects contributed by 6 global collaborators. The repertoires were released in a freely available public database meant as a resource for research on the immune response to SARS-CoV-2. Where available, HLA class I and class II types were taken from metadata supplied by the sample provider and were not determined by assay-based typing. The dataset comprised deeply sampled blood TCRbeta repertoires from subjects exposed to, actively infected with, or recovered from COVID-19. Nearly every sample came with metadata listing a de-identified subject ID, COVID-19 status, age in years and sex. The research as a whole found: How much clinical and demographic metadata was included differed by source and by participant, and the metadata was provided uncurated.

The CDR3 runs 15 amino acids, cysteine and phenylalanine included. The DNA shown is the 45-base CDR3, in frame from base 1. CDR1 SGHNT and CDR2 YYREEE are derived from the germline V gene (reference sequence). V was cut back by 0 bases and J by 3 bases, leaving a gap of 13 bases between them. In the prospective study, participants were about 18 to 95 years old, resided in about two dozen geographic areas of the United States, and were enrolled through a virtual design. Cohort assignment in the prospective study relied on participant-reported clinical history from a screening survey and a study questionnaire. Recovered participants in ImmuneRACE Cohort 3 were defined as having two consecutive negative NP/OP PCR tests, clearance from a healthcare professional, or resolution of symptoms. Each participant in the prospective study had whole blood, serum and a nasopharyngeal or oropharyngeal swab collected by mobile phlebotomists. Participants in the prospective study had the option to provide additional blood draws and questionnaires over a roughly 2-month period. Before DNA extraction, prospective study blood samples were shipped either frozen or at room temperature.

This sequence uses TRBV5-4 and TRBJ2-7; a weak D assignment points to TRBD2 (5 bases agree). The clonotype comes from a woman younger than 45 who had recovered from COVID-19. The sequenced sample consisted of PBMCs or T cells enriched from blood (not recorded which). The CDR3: CASSLGGQARYEQYF. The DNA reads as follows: TGTGCCAGCAGCTTGGGAGGGCAAGCTCGCTACGAGCAGTACTTC.